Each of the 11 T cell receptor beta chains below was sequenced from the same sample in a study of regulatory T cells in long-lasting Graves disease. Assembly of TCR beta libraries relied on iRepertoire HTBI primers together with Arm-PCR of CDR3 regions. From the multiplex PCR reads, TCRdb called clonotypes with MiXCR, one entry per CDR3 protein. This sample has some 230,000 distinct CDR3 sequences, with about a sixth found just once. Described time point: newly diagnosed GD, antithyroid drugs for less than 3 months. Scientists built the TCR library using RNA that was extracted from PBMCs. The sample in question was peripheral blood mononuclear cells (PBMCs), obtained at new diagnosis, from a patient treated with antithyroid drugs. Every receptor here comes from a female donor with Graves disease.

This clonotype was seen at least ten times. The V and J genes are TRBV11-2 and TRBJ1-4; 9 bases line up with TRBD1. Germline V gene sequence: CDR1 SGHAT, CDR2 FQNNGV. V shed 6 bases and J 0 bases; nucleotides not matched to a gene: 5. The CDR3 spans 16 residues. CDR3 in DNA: TGTGCCAGCAGTCCACAGGGGGCTGCAACTAATGAAAAACTGTTTTTT. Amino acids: CASSPQGAATNEKLFF.

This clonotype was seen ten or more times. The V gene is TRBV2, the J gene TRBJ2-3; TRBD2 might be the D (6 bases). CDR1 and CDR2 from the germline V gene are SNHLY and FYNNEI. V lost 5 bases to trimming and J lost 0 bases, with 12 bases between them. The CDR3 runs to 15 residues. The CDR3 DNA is TGTGCCAGCAGTTCTCCCGGGACTAGCACAGATACGCAGTATTTT. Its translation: CASSSPGTSTDTQYF.

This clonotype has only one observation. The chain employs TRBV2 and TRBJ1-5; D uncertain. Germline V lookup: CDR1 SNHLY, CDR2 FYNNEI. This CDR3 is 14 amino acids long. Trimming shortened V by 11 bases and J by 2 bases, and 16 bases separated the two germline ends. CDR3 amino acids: CACMGWNGNQPQHF. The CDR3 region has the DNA TGTGCCTGCATGGGGTGGAATGGCAATCAGCCCCAGCATTTT.

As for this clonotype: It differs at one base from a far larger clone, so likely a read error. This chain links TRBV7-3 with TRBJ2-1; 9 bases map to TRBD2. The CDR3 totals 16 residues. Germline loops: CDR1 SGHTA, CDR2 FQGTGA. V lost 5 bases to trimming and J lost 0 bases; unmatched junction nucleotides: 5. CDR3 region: CASSRAGGSSYNEQFF. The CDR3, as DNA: TGTGCCAGCAGCCGAGCGGGAGGTAGCTCCTACAATGAGCAGTTCTTC.

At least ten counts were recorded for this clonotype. Written as DNA, the CDR3 is TGTGCCAGCAGCTTAAGGTGGTACATTTGGGACCTGAACACTGAAGCTTTCTTT. Amino acids: CASSLRWYIWDLNTEAFF. J is TRBJ1-1 and V is TRBV7-9; tentatively, D is TRBD1 (5 bases). The CDR3 is 18 amino acids. V lost 2 bases, J lost 0 bases, and 19 bases lay in between. The V gene's germline CDR1 is SEHNR and CDR2 FQNEAQ (reference sequence).

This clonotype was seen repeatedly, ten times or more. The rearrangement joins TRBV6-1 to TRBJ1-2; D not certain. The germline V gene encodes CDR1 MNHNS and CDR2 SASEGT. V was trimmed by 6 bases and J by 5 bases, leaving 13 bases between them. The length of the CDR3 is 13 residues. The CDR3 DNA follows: TGTGCCAGCAGCGAAAGTAGAATTTATGGCTACACCTTC. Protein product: CASSESRIYGYTF.

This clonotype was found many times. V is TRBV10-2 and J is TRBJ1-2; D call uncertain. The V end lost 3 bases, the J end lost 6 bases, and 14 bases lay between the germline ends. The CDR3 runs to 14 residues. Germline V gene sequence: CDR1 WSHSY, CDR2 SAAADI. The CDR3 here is CASSERTEGDGYTF. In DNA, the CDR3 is TGCGCCAGCAGTGAACGGACGGAGGGAGATGGCTACACCTTC.

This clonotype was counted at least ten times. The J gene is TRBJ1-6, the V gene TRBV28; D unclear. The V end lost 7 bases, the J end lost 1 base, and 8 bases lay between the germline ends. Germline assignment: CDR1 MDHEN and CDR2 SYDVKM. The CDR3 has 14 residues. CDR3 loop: CASISASYNSPLHF. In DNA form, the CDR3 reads TGTGCCAGCATATCGGCGTCCTATAATTCACCCCTCCACTTT.

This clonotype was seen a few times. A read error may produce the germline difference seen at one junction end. In DNA form, the CDR3 reads TGTGCCAGCAATGAAGGGACTCGGGGGTTCGGCGGGGAGCTGTTTTTT. It codes for CASNEGTRGFGGELFF. The chain carries TRBV6-1 and TRBJ2-2, with D maybe TRBD2 (6 bases). This CDR3 region has 16 residues. Germline-derived CDR1 and CDR2 are MNHNS and SASEGT.

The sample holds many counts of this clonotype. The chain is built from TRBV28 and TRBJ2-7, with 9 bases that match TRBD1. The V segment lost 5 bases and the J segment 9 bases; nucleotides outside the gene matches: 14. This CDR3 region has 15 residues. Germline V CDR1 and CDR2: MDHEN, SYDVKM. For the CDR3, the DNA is TGTGCCAGCAGTCCCCATACAGGGGGCATACGACGGCAGTACTTC. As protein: CASSPHTGGIRRQYF.

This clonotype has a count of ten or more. CDR3 coding DNA: TGTGCCAGCAGCTTAGATCTAGCGGGCCAAGAGACCCAGTACTTC. Translated, it gives CASSLDLAGQETQYF. The chain has TRBV11-3 and TRBJ2-5; the match to TRBD2 covers 8 bases. The CDR3 spans 15 residues. V was pared by 0 bases and J by 1 base, with 1 base of the junction left unmatched. Germline V gives CDR1 SGHNT, CDR2 YENEEA. Full variable domain (rest looked up from reference TRBV11-3 and TRBJ2-5): EAGVVQSPRYKIIEKKQPVAFWCNPISGHNTLYWYLQNLGQGPELLIRYENEEAVDDSQLPKDRFSAERLKGVDSTLKIQPAELGDSAVYLCASSLDLAGQETQYFGPGTRLLVL.